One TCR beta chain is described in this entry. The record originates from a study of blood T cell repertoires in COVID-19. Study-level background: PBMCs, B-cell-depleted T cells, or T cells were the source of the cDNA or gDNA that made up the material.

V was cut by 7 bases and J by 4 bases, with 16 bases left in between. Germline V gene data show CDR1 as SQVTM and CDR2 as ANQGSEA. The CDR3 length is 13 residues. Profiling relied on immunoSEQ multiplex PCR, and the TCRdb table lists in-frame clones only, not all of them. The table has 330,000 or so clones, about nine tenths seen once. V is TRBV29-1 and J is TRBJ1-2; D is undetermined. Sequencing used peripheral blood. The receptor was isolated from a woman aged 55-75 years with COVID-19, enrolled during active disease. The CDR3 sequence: CSAMDGITYGYTF. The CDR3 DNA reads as TGCAGCGCAATGGACGGGATAACCTATGGCTACACCTTC.